These T cell receptor beta chains were read from a single sample in a study of vaccination and CD4 T cells after COVID-19. Their cognate antigens are unknown. TCRdb processed the PCR reads anew with MiXCR; each CDR3 protein has one entry. The sample lists thousands of distinct CDR3 sequences; 35% to 55% were seen once. The sample taken for sequencing was CD4+ T cells from blood, cultured in vitro. The receptors shown here come from a human donor who had recovered from COVID-19. CDR3s include the opening cysteine and the closing phenylalanine or tryptophan. A D gene is named only where the DNA matches it firmly. Clone sizes are given selectively: once, few, many, or a class where the clone is expanded.

>TRBJ1-6|-|-|TRBV6-1
CASRRVLNRYNSPLHF
TGTGCCAGCAGGAGGGTCTTAAATAGATATAATTCACCCCTCCACTTT
>TRBJ2-5|few|TRBD2|TRBV20-1
CSAKTSGAQETQYF
TGCAGTGCTAAGACTAGCGGAGCCCAAGAGACCCAGTACTTC
>TRBJ1-2|few|-|TRBV7-9
CASSPPQGGYTF
TGTGCCAGCAGTCCCCCCCAGGGAGGCTACACCTTC
>TRBJ2-3|-|-|TRBV20-1
CSASRDSLNTQYF
TGCAGTGCTTCACGGGACTCCCTGAATACGCAGTATTTT
>TRBJ1-6|few|-|TRBV6-5
CASSYRIRTNSPLHF
TGTGCCAGCAGTTACAGGATTCGGACGAATTCACCCCTCCACTTT
>TRBJ2-2|-|-|TRBV5-3
CASSFAGGAGELFF
TGTGCCAGCAGCTTCGCCGGCGGGGCCGGGGAGCTGTTTTTT
>TRBJ2-1|-|TRBD2|TRBV20-1
CSARDLSGGSYNEQFF
TGCAGTGCTAGAGATCTTAGCGGGGGGTCCTACAATGAGCAGTTCTTC
>TRBJ1-1|medium-sized|-|TRBV7-8
CASSLRTADRSTEAFF
TGTGCCAGCAGTTTAAGAACGGCAGATCGGTCCACTGAAGCTTTCTTT
>TRBJ2-2|-|TRBD2|TRBV7-3
CASSPAAGGFTGELFF
TGTGCCAGCAGCCCCGCAGCGGGGGGTTTCACCGGGGAGCTGTTTTTT
>TRBJ2-2|once|-|TRBV6-2/TRBV6-3
CASRALAGELFF
TGTGCCAGCAGGGCCCTGGCTGGCGAGCTGTTTTTT
>TRBJ2-7|few|-|TRBV5-4
CASSLGGIVYEQYF
TGTGCCAGCAGCTTGGGCGGTATCGTCTACGAGCAGTACTTC
>TRBJ2-3|-|TRBD2|TRBV15
CATSRDGLADSTDTQYF
TGTGCCACCAGCAGAGACGGACTAGCCGATAGCACAGATACGCAGTATTTT
>TRBJ2-3|-|TRBD2|TRBV4-3
CASSQDPALAGGRGTDTQYF
TGCGCCAGCAGCCAAGATCCGGCACTAGCGGGAGGGAGGGGCACAGATACGCAGTATTTT
>TRBJ1-5|few|-|TRBV7-9
CASSLAQGAPQHF
TGTGCCAGCAGCTTAGCCCAAGGGGCGCCCCAGCATTTT
>TRBJ2-5|-|-|TRBV6-1
CASSVLGETQYF
TGTGCCAGCAGTGTGCTAGGGGAGACCCAGTACTTC
>TRBJ2-3|-|-|TRBV5-1
CASSLYSQLTSTDTQYF
TGCGCCAGCAGCTTGTACTCACAGCTAACTAGCACAGATACGCAGTATTTT
>TRBJ1-5|-|TRBD1|TRBV2
CASTLGTGGPQPQHF
TGTGCCAGCACGTTGGGGACAGGGGGCCCTCAGCCCCAGCATTTT
>TRBJ2-5|few|TRBD1|TRBV6-5
CASSYSQTGKETQYF
TGTGCCAGCAGTTACTCCCAGACAGGGAAAGAGACCCAGTACTTC
>TRBJ1-1|-|-|TRBV7-9
CASSFQQGSEAFF
TGTGCCAGCAGCTTTCAACAGGGTAGTGAAGCTTTCTTT
>TRBJ1-2|few|TRBD1|TRBV2
CASSGQGAGGYTF
TGTGCCAGCAGTGGACAGGGGGCGGGAGGCTACACCTTC
>TRBJ2-1|few|-|TRBV6-1
CASRSLAYEQFF
TGTGCCAGCAGATCCCTAGCCTATGAGCAGTTCTTC
>TRBJ1-2|-|TRBD1|TRBV19
CASSRNQGDYGYTF
TGTGCCAGTAGTAGGAATCAGGGGGACTATGGCTACACCTTC
>TRBJ2-1|-|-|TRBV20-1
CSATLGSLGNEQFF
TGCAGTGCCACCCTGGGGAGCCTCGGGAATGAGCAGTTCTTC
>TRBJ2-3|-|TRBD2|TRBV5-1
CASSERGDTDTQYF
TGCGCCAGCAGCGAGCGGGGGGACACAGATACGCAGTATTTT
>TRBJ2-1|few|-|TRBV2
CASGGNEQFF
TGTGCCAGCGGGGGCAATGAGCAGTTCTTC
>TRBJ1-2|-|-|TRBV18
CASSPPGNYGYTF
TGTGCCAGCTCACCACCGGGGAACTATGGCTACACCTTC
>TRBJ2-5|few|TRBD1|TRBV19
CASRTGTGSRTQYF
TGTGCCAGTAGAACCGGGACAGGGAGTCGAACCCAGTACTTC
>TRBJ1-2|-|-|TRBV4-2
CASSLTLGGVYGYTF
TGTGCCAGCAGCCTAACGCTTGGGGGAGTCTATGGCTACACCTTC
>TRBJ1-2|medium-sized|-|TRBV11-2
CASTRLRGAGGYTF
TGTGCCAGCACCAGACTGCGAGGGGCAGGTGGCTACACCTTC
>TRBJ2-2|medium-sized|-|TRBV28
CASSLGAGNTGELFF
TGTGCCAGCAGTTTGGGGGCAGGGAACACCGGGGAGCTGTTTTTT
>TRBJ2-1|few|TRBD2|TRBV20-1
CSARGWPMTTSGRESSYNEQFF
TGCAGTGCTAGAGGCTGGCCGATGACGACTAGCGGGAGGGAAAGCTCCTACAATGAGCAGTTCTTC
>TRBJ2-3|-|TRBD1|TRBV5-1
CASSMTGGLRADTQYF
TGCGCCAGCAGCATGACAGGGGGCCTACGTGCAGATACGCAGTATTTT
>TRBJ2-5|few|-|TRBV19
CASSILSRETQYF
TGTGCCAGTAGTATTCTTAGTCGCGAGACCCAGTACTTC
>TRBJ2-7|-|-|TRBV14
CASSQGGSGAPYEQYF
TGTGCCAGCAGCCAAGGGGGTAGCGGCGCCCCCTACGAGCAGTACTTC
>TRBJ1-6|few|TRBD1|TRBV20-1
CSAGTGSSPLHF
TGCAGTGCTGGGACAGGGAGTTCACCCCTCCACTTT
>TRBJ2-3|-|-|TRBV5-4
CASSLPEDTQYF
TGTGCCAGCAGCTTGCCCGAAGATACGCAGTATTTT
>TRBJ2-5|-|-|TRBV7-9
CASSPPAGLLQETQYF
TGTGCCAGCAGCCCCCCGGCAGGTCTACTACAAGAGACCCAGTACTTC
>TRBJ2-2|-|-|TRBV7-9
CASSRVGGGLPGELFF
TGTGCCAGCAGCCGCGTTGGAGGGGGTTTGCCCGGGGAGCTGTTTTTT
>TRBJ2-3|few|TRBD2|TRBV12-3/TRBV12-4
CASTSRTSGADTQYF
TGTGCCAGCACTTCCAGGACTAGCGGGGCAGATACGCAGTATTTT
>TRBJ2-5|large|-|TRBV7-2
CASSLSLGETQYF
TGTGCCAGCAGCTTATCCCTGGGGGAGACCCAGTACTTC